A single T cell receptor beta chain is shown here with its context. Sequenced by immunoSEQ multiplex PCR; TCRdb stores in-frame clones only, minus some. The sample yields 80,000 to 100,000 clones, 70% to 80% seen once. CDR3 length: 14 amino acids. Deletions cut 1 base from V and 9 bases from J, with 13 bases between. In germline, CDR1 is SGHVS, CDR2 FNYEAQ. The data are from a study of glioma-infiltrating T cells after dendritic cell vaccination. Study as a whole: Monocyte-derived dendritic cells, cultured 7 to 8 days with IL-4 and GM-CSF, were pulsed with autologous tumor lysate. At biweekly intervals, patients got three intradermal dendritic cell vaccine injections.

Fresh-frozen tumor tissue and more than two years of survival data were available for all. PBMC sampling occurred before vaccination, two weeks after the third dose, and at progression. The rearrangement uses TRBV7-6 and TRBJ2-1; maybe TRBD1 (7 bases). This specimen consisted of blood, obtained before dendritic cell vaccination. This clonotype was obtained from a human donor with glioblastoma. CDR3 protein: CASSLEWQGGEQFF. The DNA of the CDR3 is TGTGCCAGCAGCTTAGAATGGCAGGGGGGTGAGCAGTTCTTC. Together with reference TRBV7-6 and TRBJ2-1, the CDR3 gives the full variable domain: GAGVSQSPRYKVTKRGQDVALRCDPISGHVSLYWYRQALGQGPEFLTYFNYEAQQDKSGLPNDRFSAERPEGSISTLTIQRTEQRDSAMYRCASSLEWQGGEQFFGPGTRLTVL.